These 25 T cell receptor beta chains were all obtained from the same sample, sequenced in a study of blood T cells in healthy people across ages. A second PCR of 7 to 11 cycles used a sample-barcoded 5' primer and a J-beta primer mix. MiXCR was run by TCRdb on the 5' RACE reads, yielding one entry per CDR3 protein. The repertoire consists of more than 750,000 distinct CDR3 sequences, with 25% to 30% occurring once and the leading ten covering about 10%. These sequences were also reported in another study, on T cells of mothers and their children.

The sample taken for sequencing was blood. These receptors were taken from a woman in her thirties or forties in good health.

The chain is built from TRBV20-1 and TRBJ1-1, with D possibly TRBD1 on 6 matching bases. The CDR3 contains 15 residues. Germline CDR1 reads DFQATT; CDR2 reads SNEGSKA (reference sequence). V lost 6 bases, J lost 4 bases, and 21 bases lay in between. The CDR3 nucleotides read TGCAGTGCCCACCCCGGGGGCCCAGGGAGCACTGAAGCTTTCTTT. The encoded protein is CSAHPGGPGSTEAFF.

This chain connects TRBV2 to TRBJ2-6, with 7 bases lining up with TRBD1. This CDR3 spans 17 amino acids. Germline V CDR1 and CDR2: SNHLY, FYNNEI. V was pared by 8 bases and J by 0 bases, with 10 bases of the junction left unmatched. Written as DNA, the CDR3 is TGTGCCAGCGGACTCGGGACAGCCAGCTCTGGGGCCAACGTCCTGACTTTC. Amino acids: CASGLGTASSGANVLTF.

The V gene is TRBV24-1, the J gene TRBJ2-3; D possibly uses TRBD1 or TRBD2 (6 bases each). V was cut by 4 bases and J by 5 bases, with 15 bases left in between. Germline V CDR1 and CDR2: KGHDR, SFDVKD. This CDR3 contains 15 residues. CDR3 sequence reads: CATSEPWGREDTQYF. The CDR3 DNA reads TGTGCCACCAGTGAACCCTGGGGGCGGGAAGATACGCAGTATTTT.

CDR3 DNA sequence: TGTGCCAGCAGTTACCTTGCCGCTGGCTATGGCTACACCTTC. It codes for CASSYLAAGYGYTF. The chain joins TRBV6-2 or TRBV6-3 to TRBJ1-2; D gene uncertain. Germline loops: CDR1 MNHEY, CDR2 SVGEGT. The V end was cut by 2 bases, the J end by 4 bases, with 11 bases between. This CDR3 comprises 14 residues.

This clonotype was recorded at least ten times. The rearrangement links TRBV12-3 or TRBV12-4 to TRBJ2-5, with 7 bases fitting TRBD2. V lost 0 bases to trimming and J lost 1 base; unmatched junction nucleotides: 5. The CDR3 runs 16 residues. The CDR3 reads CASSLALGTIQETQYF. As DNA, the CDR3 is TGTGCCAGCAGTTTAGCTCTAGGGACTATCCAAGAGACCCAGTACTTC.

This rearrangement joins TRBV20-1 to TRBJ1-2, with 8 positions matching TRBD1. Germline V CDR1 and CDR2: DFQATT, SNEGSKA (reference sequence). J gave up 2 bases and V 5 bases, and 4 bases lay outside the gene matches. The CDR3 sequence is 13 residues long. CDR3 sequence reads: CSAVGTGNYGYTF. CDR3 coding DNA: TGCAGTGCTGTCGGGACAGGAAACTATGGCTACACCTTC.

In nucleotides, the CDR3 is TGCGCCAGCTCTCAACAGGGGGCGAATGGCTACACCTTC. This sequence encodes CASSQQGANGYTF. The chain recombines TRBV5-1 with TRBJ1-2, with TRBD1 identical over 9 bases. The trim removed 7 bases at V and 6 bases at J, leaving 7 bases unmatched. CDR3 length equals 13 residues. Germline CDR1 is SGHRS and CDR2 is YFSETQ.

About this clonotype: One end of the junction is discordant with germline, which a read error may explain. The chain employs TRBV7-7 and TRBJ2-5; 10 bases match TRBD2. Germline V gene data show CDR1 as SSHAT and CDR2 as FNYEAQ (reference sequence). The CDR3 contains 19 residues. CDR3 DNA sequence: TGTGCTAGCAGCTTAGAGCACCTAGCGGGGGACCCCACCGAAGAGACCCAGTACTTC. Translated: CASSLEHLAGDPTEETQYF. Complete variable domain (other parts from reference TRBV7-7 and TRBJ2-5): GAGVSQSPRYKVTKRGQDVTLRCDPISSHATLYWYQQALGQGPEFLTYFNYEAQPDKSGLPSDRFSAERPEGSISTLTIQRTEQRDSAMYRCASSLEHLAGDPTEETQYFGPGTRLLVL.

The chain couples TRBV5-1 to TRBJ2-7; 7 nucleotides agree with TRBD1. Trimming cost V 5 bases and J 3 bases; bases outside gene matches: 5. This CDR3 comprises 13 residues. Germline V gene sequence: CDR1 SGHRS, CDR2 YFSETQ. The CDR3 DNA follows: TGCGCCAGCAGGGGGACAGAGTTCTACGAGCAGTACTTC. This codes for CASRGTEFYEQYF.

This clonotype was seen only a few times. V is TRBV6-1 and J is TRBJ2-7, with D possibly matching TRBD1 (6 bases). CDR3 length: 12 residues. Germline V CDR1 and CDR2: MNHNS, SASEGT. Trimming removed 8 bases from V and 3 bases from J, with 11 bases in between. The CDR3 is CASFGGIYEQYF. The CDR3, as DNA: TGTGCCAGCTTTGGGGGCATCTACGAGCAGTACTTC.

V gene TRBV7-9 combines with J gene TRBJ1-3; the D is unclear. Germline CDR1 and CDR2: SEHNR and FQNEAQ (reference sequence). CDR3 size: 14 residues. V shed 1 base and J shed 0 bases, with 4 bases lying between them. DNA for the CDR3: TGTGCCAGCAGCTTAGTCCTCTCTGGAAACACCATATATTTT. Amino acids: CASSLVLSGNTIYF.

Note on this clonotype: It may be a read error: a sequence one base away is much more abundant. The chain has TRBV7-6 and TRBJ1-2, with 7 positions matching TRBD1. The CDR3 contains 13 residues. With V trimmed by 8 bases and J by 3 bases, 6 bases remained unmatched. CDR1 and CDR2 from the germline V gene are SGHVS and FNYEAQ. CDR3 bases: TGTGCCAGCGCACAGGGGCCTCACTATGGCTACACCTTC. It yields the protein CASAQGPHYGYTF.

On this clonotype: This may arise from a read error, as a much more abundant clone is one base away. The chain couples TRBV25-1 to TRBJ2-7, with D uncertain. The CDR3 has 15 amino acids. Germline V gives CDR1 MGHDK, CDR2 SYGVNS. Trimming stripped 3 bases from V and 2 bases from J, with 14 bases between. CDR3: CASSDCSTSTYEQYF. In DNA, the CDR3 is TGTGCCAGCAGTGACTGTAGTACGTCTACCTACGAGCAGTACTTC.

This sequence joins TRBV28 and TRBJ1-6; 9 bases are a match to TRBD1. CDR3 length: 16 residues. Looked up from germline, CDR1 is MDHEN and CDR2 is SYDVKM. Losses at the gene ends were 6 bases for V and 14 bases for J; bases not matched to a gene: 17. The DNA of the CDR3 is TGTGCCAGCAGCCGCCAACAGGGGGCTTTATTGGGGGCCCTCCACTTT. Translating gives CASSRQQGALLGALHF.

This clonotype was observed once. The genes are TRBV29-1 and TRBJ2-1, with D possibly matching TRBD1 (5 bases). The CDR3 consists of 12 residues. The V and J ends lost 8 bases and 9 bases respectively, with 17 bases between them. Germline V gene sequence: CDR1 SQVTM, CDR2 ANQGSEA. CDR3 loop: CSQDTGNSEQFF. The CDR3 coding sequence is TGCAGCCAAGACACAGGCAATTCTGAGCAGTTCTTC.

J is TRBJ2-3 and V is TRBV3-1; D possibly corresponds to TRBD1 (6 bases). Germline V CDR1 and CDR2: LGHDT, YNNKEL (reference sequence). The V end lost 0 bases, the J end lost 4 bases, and 17 bases lay between the germline ends. The CDR3 extends over 17 amino acids. CDR3 amino acids: CASSQDRGPVVSDTQYF. DNA of the CDR3: TGTGCCAGCAGCCAAGACAGGGGCCCGGTTGTCTCAGATACGCAGTATTTT.

About this clonotype: This may come from a read error, since a much larger clone is one base off. The chain links TRBV28 to TRBJ1-2; no clear D gene. The germline V and J ends were trimmed by 8 bases and 8 bases, with 9 bases remaining between them. The germline V gene encodes CDR1 MDHEN and CDR2 SYDVKM. CDR3 length: 10 amino acids. The CDR3: CASGRRGYTF. CDR3 coding DNA: TGTGCCAGCGGCCGTAGGGGCTACACCTTC.

This clonotype was found many times. CDR3 amino acids: CASSGIGQGPTDTQYF. DNA of the CDR3: TGTGCCAGCAGCGGTATTGGACAGGGACCGACAGATACGCAGTATTTT. The chain joins TRBV7-9 to TRBJ2-3; 8 bases align to TRBD1. Germline assignment: CDR1 SEHNR and CDR2 FQNEAQ (reference sequence). The CDR3 length is 16 residues. J lost 3 bases, V lost 5 bases, and 10 bases had no gene match.

This clonotype has a count of ten or more. The chain joins TRBV7-2 to TRBJ2-7; no clear D. CDR3 length equals 13 residues. V was trimmed by 4 bases and J by 7 bases, leaving 14 bases between them. Germline CDR1 is SGHTA and CDR2 is FQGNSA. DNA for the CDR3: TGTGCCAGCAGCTCCGATAGGTGGGCAGAGCAGTACTTC. Translation: CASSSDRWAEQYF.

As to this clonotype: The junction shows a germline mismatch at one end, possibly a read error. The genes are TRBV18 and TRBJ2-1; possible D gene TRBD2, 7 bases. This CDR3 contains 15 residues. Germline values: CDR1 KGHSH, CDR2 LQKENI. The CDR3, as DNA: TGTGCCAGCTCACCTCGGGGGGCGAAGAACAATGGGCAGTTCTTC. Its protein is CASSPRGAKNNGQFF.

This clonotype appeared a few times. This rearrangement joins TRBV7-9 to TRBJ2-7; unclear D gene. This CDR3 contains 15 residues. Germline V gene sequence: CDR1 SEHNR, CDR2 FQNEAQ (reference sequence). Trimming stripped 5 bases from V and 0 bases from J, with 14 bases between. CDR3 amino acids: CASSPRTLGSYEQYF. CDR3 nucleotides: TGTGCCAGCAGCCCGAGAACCCTTGGCTCCTACGAGCAGTACTTC. The full variable domain, with the rest looked up from reference TRBV7-9 and TRBJ2-7, is DTGVSQNPRHKITKRGQNVTFRCDPISEHNRLYWYRQTLGQGPEFLTYFQNEAQLEKSRLLSDRFSAERPKGSFSTLEIQRTEQGDSAMYLCASSPRTLGSYEQYFGPGTRLTVT.

In this sample, this clonotype turned up a few times. The junction departs from germline at one end; a sequencing error may be responsible. The J gene is TRBJ2-6, the V gene TRBV12-3 or TRBV12-4, with a tentative D call TRBD1 (5 bases). The CDR3 runs 14 residues. The CDR3 DNA reads as TGTGCCAGCAGTTCGAGCTCTGGGGCCAACGTCCCGACTTTC. As protein: CASSSSSGANVPTF.

This clonotype has a count of ten or more. For the CDR3, the DNA is TGCAGTGCTAGAGGGACTAGGGAGCGTCAAGAGACCCAGTACTTC. Translating gives CSARGTRERQETQYF. The rearrangement uses TRBV20-1 and TRBJ2-5, with 7 bases aligning to TRBD2. This CDR3 contains 15 residues. From germline, CDR1 is DFQATT and CDR2 SNEGSKA (reference sequence). After removal of 1 base from V and 2 bases from J, the junction contained 7 bases not matched to a gene.

The chain employs TRBV14 and TRBJ1-1; perhaps TRBD1 as D (6 bases). The CDR3 spans 16 residues. The germline V gene encodes CDR1 SGHDN and CDR2 FVKESK. Trimming pared 5 bases from V and 4 bases from J, leaving 20 bases between. CDR3 in DNA: TGTGCCAGCAGCGAAGGTATTATCCAAGGGGGCACTGAAGCTTTCTTT. Translated, it gives CASSEGIIQGGTEAFF.

The chain carries TRBV2 and TRBJ1-6, with D unclear. CDR3 length: 12 residues. Trimming took 6 bases from V and 7 from J, leaving 7 bases between them. Germline V gives CDR1 SNHLY, CDR2 FYNNEI. The CDR3 DNA sequence: TGTGCCAGCAGGGTCCGGAATTCACCCCTCCACTTT. Residues: CASRVRNSPLHF.